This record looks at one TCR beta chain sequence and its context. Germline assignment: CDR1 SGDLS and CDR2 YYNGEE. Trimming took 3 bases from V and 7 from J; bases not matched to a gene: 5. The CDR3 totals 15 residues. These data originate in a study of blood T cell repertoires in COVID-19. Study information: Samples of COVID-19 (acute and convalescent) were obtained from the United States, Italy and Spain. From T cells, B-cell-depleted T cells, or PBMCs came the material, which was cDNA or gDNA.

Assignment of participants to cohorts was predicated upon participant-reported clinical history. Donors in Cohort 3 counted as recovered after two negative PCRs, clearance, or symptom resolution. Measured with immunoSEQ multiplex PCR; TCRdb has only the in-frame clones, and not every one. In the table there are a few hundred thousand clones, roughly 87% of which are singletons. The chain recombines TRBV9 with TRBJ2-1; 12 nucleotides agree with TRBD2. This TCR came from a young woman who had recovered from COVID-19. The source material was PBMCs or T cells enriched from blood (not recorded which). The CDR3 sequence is CASSAPSGRGNEQFF. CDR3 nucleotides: TGTGCCAGCAGCGCTCCTAGCGGGAGGGGAAATGAGCAGTTCTTC.